The table lists the clone carrying this T cell receptor beta chain with a few counts. V dropped 4 bases and J dropped 9; count of bases not matched to a gene: 6. Looked up from germline, CDR1 is SQVTM and CDR2 is ANQGSEA. This CDR3 comprises 13 residues. This specimen belongs to a study of blood T cells in healthy people across ages. Alongside a J-beta primer mix, a sample-barcoded 5' primer served in a second PCR lasting about 7 to 11 cycles. TCRdb passed the 5' RACE reads through MiXCR, listing each CDR3 protein once. The table records more than 1,000,000 distinct CDR3 sequences, almost 25% of them present only once. This sample was shared with a second study, whose subject was T cells of mothers and their children. That investigation notes: During the second PCR, the M1S primer introduced sample barcodes along with 2-4 random nucleotides. Over 8 million TCR beta CDR3 reads were obtained from each mother, and approximately 3 million from each child. In unrelated and related pairs, TCR recombination output is shaped in a similar way by thymic selection.

The sequenced sample was blood. V is TRBV29-1 and J is TRBJ2-1, with 10 bases fitting TRBD1. This sequence originates from a girl aged 2-10 years in good health. The CDR3 loop reads CSVVTGGIGEQFF. CDR3 DNA sequence: TGCAGCGTTGTGACAGGGGGCATAGGTGAGCAGTTCTTC.